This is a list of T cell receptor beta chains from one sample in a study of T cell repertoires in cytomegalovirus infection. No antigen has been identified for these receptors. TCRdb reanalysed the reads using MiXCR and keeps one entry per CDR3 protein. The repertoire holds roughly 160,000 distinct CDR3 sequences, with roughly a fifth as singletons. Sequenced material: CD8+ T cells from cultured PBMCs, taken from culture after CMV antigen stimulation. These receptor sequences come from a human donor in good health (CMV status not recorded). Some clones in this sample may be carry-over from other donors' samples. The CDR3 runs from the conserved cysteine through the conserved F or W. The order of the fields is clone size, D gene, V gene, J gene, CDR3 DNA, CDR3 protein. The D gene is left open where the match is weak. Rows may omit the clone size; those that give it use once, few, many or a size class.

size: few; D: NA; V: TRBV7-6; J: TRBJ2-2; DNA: TGTGCCAGCAGCTATTCGCCAGGCGGAAACACCGGGGAGCTGTTTTTT; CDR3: CASSYSPGGNTGELFF
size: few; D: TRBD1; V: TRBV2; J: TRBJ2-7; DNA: TGTGCCAGCAGGTTAGGACAGGGACCCTCCTACGAGCAGTACTTC; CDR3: CASRLGQGPSYEQYF
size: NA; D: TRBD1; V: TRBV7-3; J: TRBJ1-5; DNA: TGTGCCAGCAGCTCGAGCCAGGGGGCCAATGGCAATCAGCCCCAGCATTTT; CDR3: CASSSSQGANGNQPQHF
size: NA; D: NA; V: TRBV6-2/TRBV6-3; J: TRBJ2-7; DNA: TGTGCCAGCAGTTTCCTTGAGGGAAACTACGAGCAGTACTTC; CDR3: CASSFLEGNYEQYF
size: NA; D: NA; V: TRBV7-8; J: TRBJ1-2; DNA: TGTGCCAGCAGCCCCGGGGGTAGGGGTGGCTACACCTTC; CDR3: CASSPGGRGGYTF
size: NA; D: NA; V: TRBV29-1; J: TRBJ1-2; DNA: TGCAGCGTCGACATCGGGACCGATGGCTACACCTTC; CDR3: CSVDIGTDGYTF
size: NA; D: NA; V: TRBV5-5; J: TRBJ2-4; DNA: TGTGCCAGCAGCTGGCCGGAAATCAGGGGTTGGTATAACATTCAGTACTTC; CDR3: CASSWPEIRGWYNIQYF
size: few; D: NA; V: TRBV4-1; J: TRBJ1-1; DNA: TGCGCCAGCAGCCAAGATCTTAGGAACACTGAAGCTTTCTTT; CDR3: CASSQDLRNTEAFF
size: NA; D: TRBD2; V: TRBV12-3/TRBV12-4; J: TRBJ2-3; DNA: TGTGCCAGCAGTTATGGGACTAGCCCCACAGATACGCAGTATTTT; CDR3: CASSYGTSPTDTQYF
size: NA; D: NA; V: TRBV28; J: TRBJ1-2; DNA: TGTGCCAGCAGTTCCCCACGGGAGACAGTTAACTATGGCTACACCTTC; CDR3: CASSSPRETVNYGYTF
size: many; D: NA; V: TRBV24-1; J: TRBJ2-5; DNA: TGTGCCACCAGTGACCGCTTGGGGGGAACAAGGGCGAGGGAGACCCAGTACTTC; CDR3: CATSDRLGGTRARETQYF
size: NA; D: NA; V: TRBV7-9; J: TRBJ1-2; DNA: TGTGCCAGCAGCTTGAGGGACCCGCGCGGCTACACCTTC; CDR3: CASSLRDPRGYTF
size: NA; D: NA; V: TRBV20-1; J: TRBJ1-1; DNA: TGCAGTGCTAGAGACATGAACACTGAAGCTTTCTTT; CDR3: CSARDMNTEAFF
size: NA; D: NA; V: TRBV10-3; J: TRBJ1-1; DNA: TGTGCCATCAGAGGTCGGTCGAACACTGAAGCTTTCTTT; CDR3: CAIRGRSNTEAFF
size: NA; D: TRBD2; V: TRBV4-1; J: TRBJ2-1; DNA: TGCGCCAGCAGCCAGAAACCGGGACTAGCGGGAGTCAATGAGCAGTTCTTC; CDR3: CASSQKPGLAGVNEQFF
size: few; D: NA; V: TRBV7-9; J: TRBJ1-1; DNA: TGTGCCAGCAGCTTCTCGGGTGAAGCTTTCTTT; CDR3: CASSFSGEAFF
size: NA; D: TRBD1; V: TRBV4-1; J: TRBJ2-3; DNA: TGCGCCAGCAGCCAAGAGGGACAGGGGACAGATACGCAGTATTTT; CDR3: CASSQEGQGTDTQYF
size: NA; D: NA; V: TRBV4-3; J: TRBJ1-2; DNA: TGCGCCAGCAGCCAAGATTGGGCCGGGAATACAGCCTTC; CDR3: CASSQDWAGNTAF
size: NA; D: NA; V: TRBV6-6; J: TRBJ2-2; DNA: TGTGCCAGCAGTTACCTTGGGCTTCCCAACACCGGGGAGCTGTTTTTT; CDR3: CASSYLGLPNTGELFF
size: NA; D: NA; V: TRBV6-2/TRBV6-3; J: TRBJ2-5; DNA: TGTGCCAGCAGTTACGTGGGGGACCCCTCAGAGACCCAGTACTTC; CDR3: CASSYVGDPSETQYF
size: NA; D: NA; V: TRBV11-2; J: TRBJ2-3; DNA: TGTGCCAGCACTGGGGGGGGGGCGGAAGATACGCAGTATTTT; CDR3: CASTGGGAEDTQYF
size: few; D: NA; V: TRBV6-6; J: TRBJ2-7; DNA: TGTGCCAGCACCCTAGCGCGGTTCCACGAGCAGTACTTC; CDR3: CASTLARFHEQYF
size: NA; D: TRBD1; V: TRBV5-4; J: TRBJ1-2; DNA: TGTGCCAGCAGCTTAATGGGACAGGGCCTAGGCTACACCTTC; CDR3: CASSLMGQGLGYTF
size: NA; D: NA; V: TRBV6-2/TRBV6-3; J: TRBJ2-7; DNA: TGTGCCAGCAGTTACTCGATGGTTTTGGCGGGGACAAACGAGCAGTACTTC; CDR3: CASSYSMVLAGTNEQYF
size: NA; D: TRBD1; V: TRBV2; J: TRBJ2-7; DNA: TGTGCCAGCACTAATATTGGGACAGCAACTTACTCCTACGAGCAGTACTTC; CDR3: CASTNIGTATYSYEQYF
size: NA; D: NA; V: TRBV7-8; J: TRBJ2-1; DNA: TGTGCCAGCAGCTTTACAAGTTCCGGGGCCTCCTACAATGAGCAGTTCTTC; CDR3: CASSFTSSGASYNEQFF
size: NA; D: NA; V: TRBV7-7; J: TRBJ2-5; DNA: TGTGCCAGCAGTCGGACAGTCCAAGAGACCCAGTACTTC; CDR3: CASSRTVQETQYF
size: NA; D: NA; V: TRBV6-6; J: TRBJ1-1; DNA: TGTGCCAGCAGCCTCCTGACAGACACTGAAGCTTTCTTT; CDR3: CASSLLTDTEAFF
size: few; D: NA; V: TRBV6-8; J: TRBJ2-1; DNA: TGTGCCAGCAGTTACTCGGGACTTCGCAATGAGCAGTTCTTC; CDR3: CASSYSGLRNEQFF
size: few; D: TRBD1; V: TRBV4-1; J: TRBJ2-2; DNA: TGCGCCAGCAGCGGACAGGACAACACCGGGGAGCTGTTTTTT; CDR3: CASSGQDNTGELFF
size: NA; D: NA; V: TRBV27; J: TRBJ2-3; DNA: TGTGCCAGCAGTTCCACGATAGAGGGGCCGTCAGATACGCAGTATTTT; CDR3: CASSSTIEGPSDTQYF
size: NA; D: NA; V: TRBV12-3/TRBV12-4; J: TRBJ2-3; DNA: TGTGCCAGCAGTTTTCCCACTCGGGGGCAAATCACAGATACGCAGTATTTT; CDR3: CASSFPTRGQITDTQYF
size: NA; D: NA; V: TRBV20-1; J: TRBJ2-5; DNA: TGCAGTGCTGACGCGGCAGTTGCGGGAGAGACCCAGTACTTC; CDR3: CSADAAVAGETQYF
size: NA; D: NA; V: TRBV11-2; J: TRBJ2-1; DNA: TGTGCCAGCAGCTTAGTGGCCAGGGGTAATGAGCAGTTCTTC; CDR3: CASSLVARGNEQFF
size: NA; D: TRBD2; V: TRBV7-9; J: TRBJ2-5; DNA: TGTGCCAGCAGCTCTTTAGCGGGGGGATCGGAGACCCAGTACTTC; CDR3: CASSSLAGGSETQYF
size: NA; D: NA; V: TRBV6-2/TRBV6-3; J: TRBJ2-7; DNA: TGTGCCAGCAGTTCCCATTGGGGGGTTCGCAACGAGCAGTACTTC; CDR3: CASSSHWGVRNEQYF
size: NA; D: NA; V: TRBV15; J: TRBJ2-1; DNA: TGTGCCACCAGCGGTGACAGCACCCAGCTAGGTGAGCAGTTCTTC; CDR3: CATSGDSTQLGEQFF
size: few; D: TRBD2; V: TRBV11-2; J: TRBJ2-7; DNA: TGTGCCAGCAGCTTAATTGACTCTCTAACCGGGACTAGCGGGGAGACCTTCTCCTACGAGCAGTACTTC; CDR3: CASSLIDSLTGTSGETFSYEQYF
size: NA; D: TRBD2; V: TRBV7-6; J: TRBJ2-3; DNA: TGTGCCAGCAGCCCCCGACTAGCGGTCACAGATACGCAGTATTTT; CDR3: CASSPRLAVTDTQYF
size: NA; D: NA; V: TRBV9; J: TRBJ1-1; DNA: TGTGCCAGCAGTGGCAGTGGGCTTGAAGCTTTCTTT; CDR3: CASSGSGLEAFF
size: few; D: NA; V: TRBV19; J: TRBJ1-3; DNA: TGTGCCAGCCATTCGGACGTAAGCTCTGGAAACACCATATATTTT; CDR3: CASHSDVSSGNTIYF
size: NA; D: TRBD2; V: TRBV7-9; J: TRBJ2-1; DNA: TGTGCCAGCAGTCTTCTAGCGGGGGCCTCCTACAATGAGCAGTTCTTC; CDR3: CASSLLAGASYNEQFF
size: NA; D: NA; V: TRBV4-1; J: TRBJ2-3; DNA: TGCGCCAGCAGCCAAGGTTTGGGCGGGATTAGCACAGATACGCAGTATTTT; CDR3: CASSQGLGGISTDTQYF
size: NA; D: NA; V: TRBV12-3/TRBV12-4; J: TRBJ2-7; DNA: TGTGCCAGCAGTTTAGGCAACAGGATCTACGAGCAGTACTTC; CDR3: CASSLGNRIYEQYF
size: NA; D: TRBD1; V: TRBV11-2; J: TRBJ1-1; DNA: TGTGCCAGCAGCTTTGGATTGGGGACAGCCTTCCCGGCCGAAGAAGCTTTCTTT; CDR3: CASSFGLGTAFPAEEAFF
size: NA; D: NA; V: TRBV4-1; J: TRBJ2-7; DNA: TGCGCCAGCAGCCAAGCGTCAGGGAACGAGCAGTACTTC; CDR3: CASSQASGNEQYF
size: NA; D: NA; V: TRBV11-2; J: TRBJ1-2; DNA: TGTGCCACCTCTCCAACCGGGGAACTTTTTAACTATGGCTACACCTTC; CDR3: CATSPTGELFNYGYTF
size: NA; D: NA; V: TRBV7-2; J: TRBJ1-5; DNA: TGTGCCAGCAGCTTACCGGGCCTGGGGGGCAATCAGCCCCAGCATTTT; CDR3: CASSLPGLGGNQPQHF